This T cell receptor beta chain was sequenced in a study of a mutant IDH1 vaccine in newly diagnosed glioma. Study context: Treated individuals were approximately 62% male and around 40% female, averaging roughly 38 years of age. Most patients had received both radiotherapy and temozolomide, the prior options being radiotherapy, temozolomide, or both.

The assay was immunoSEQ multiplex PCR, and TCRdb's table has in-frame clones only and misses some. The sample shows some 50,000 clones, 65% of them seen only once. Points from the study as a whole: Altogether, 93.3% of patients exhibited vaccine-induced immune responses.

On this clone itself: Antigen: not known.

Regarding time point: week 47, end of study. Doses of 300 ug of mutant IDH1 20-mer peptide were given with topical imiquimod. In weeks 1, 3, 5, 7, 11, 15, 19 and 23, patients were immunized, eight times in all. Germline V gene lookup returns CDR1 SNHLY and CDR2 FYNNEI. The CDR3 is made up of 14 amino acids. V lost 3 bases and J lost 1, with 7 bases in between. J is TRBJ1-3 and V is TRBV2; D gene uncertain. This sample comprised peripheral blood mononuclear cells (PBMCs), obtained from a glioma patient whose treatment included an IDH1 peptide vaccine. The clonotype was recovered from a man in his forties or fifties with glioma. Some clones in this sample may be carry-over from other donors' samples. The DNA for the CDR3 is TGTGCCAGCAGTGAGACGGGGTCTGGAAACACCATATATTTT. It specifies CASSETGSGNTIYF.